Below are 7 T cell receptor beta chains sequenced from a single sample in a study of blood T cell repertoires in COVID-19. The data were produced by immunoSEQ multiplex PCR, yet TCRdb's version contains in-frame clones alone and is incomplete. This sample yields 200,000 to 250,000 clones, of which about 82% are seen a single time; over 2% belongs to the top ten. Material for sequencing was PBMCs or T cells enriched from blood (not recorded which). These TCRs come from a woman between 45 and 60 years old who had recovered from COVID-19.

This chain joins TRBV11-3 and TRBJ1-1; the D is unclear. Germline CDR1 SGHNT, CDR2 YENEEA. The V end was cut by 2 bases, the J end by 3 bases, with 7 bases between. The CDR3 loop spans 13 amino acids. CDR3 loop: CASSLIQDTEAFF. The CDR3 DNA reads as TGTGCCAGCAGCTTAATTCAGGACACTGAAGCTTTCTTT.

The chain employs TRBV6-2 or TRBV6-3 and TRBJ2-7; 8 bases are shared with TRBD2. Germline V gene data show CDR1 as MNHEY and CDR2 as SVGEGT. The CDR3 consists of 14 residues. With 6 bases clipped from V and 0 bases from J, the junction kept 4 bases outside the gene matches. The CDR3 loop reads CASSGGRSSYEQYF. CDR3 in DNA: TGTGCCAGCAGCGGCGGGAGGAGCTCCTACGAGCAGTACTTC.

The rearrangement uses TRBV7-3 and TRBJ2-3; D possibly corresponds to TRBD2 (5 bases). The ends were cut back, 3 bases at V and 7 bases at J, with 20 bases in the middle. The CDR3 consists of 16 residues. Germline CDR1 is SGHTA and CDR2 is FQGTGA. As DNA, the CDR3 is TGTGCCAGCAGCTTCGGAGACCTAGGCCCGGGGAATACGCAGTATTTT. Its translation is CASSFGDLGPGNTQYF.

The CDR3 sequence is CASGPRGQTEAFF. The DNA of the CDR3 is TGTGCCAGCGGTCCGCGGGGGCAGACTGAAGCTTTCTTT. The J gene is TRBJ1-1, the V gene TRBV3-1 (or the pseudogene TRBV3-2); TRBD1 is a possible D gene (6 bases). The CDR3 has 13 residues. Looked up from germline, CDR1 is LGHDT and CDR2 is YNNKEL (reference sequence). Deletions cut 8 bases from V and 5 bases from J, with 15 bases between.

The sample holds a few counts of this clone. The gene calls are TRBV6-5 and TRBJ1-4; 9 positions match TRBD1. The junction had 11 bases not matched to a gene; V was cut back by 7 bases and J by 8 bases. The CDR3 spans 15 residues. Germline loops: CDR1 MNHEY, CDR2 SVGAGI. The CDR3 loop reads CASKGQGSVGEKLFF. In nucleotides, the CDR3 is TGTGCCAGCAAGGGACAGGGCAGTGTAGGGGAAAAACTGTTTTTT.

This clone was seen a handful of times. The V call is TRBV7-2, the J call TRBJ1-3; tentatively, D is TRBD1 (6 bases). The CDR3 extends over 15 amino acids. With 7 bases removed from V and 0 bases from J, the gap between germline ends came to 13 bases. Germline values: CDR1 SGHTA, CDR2 FQGNSA. The CDR3 sequence is CASNAAGASGNTIYF. CDR3 in DNA: TGTGCCAGCAACGCCGCAGGGGCCTCTGGAAACACCATATATTTT.

J is TRBJ2-5 and V is TRBV7-3, with TRBD1 identical over 8 bases. V lost 3 bases, J lost 3 bases, and 3 bases stayed unmatched. Germline loops: CDR1 SGHTA, CDR2 FQGTGA. This CDR3 comprises 14 residues. CDR3 sequence reads: CASSFGDRKETQYF. CDR3 coding DNA: TGTGCCAGCAGCTTTGGGGACAGGAAAGAGACCCAGTACTTC.